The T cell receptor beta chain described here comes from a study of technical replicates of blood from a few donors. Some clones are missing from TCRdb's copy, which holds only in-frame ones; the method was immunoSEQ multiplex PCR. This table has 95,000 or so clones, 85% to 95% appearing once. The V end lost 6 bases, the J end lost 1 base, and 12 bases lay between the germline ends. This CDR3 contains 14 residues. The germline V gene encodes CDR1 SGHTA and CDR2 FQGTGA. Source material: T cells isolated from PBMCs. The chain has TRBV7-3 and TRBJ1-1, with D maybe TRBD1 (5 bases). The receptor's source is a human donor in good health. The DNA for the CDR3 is TGTGCCAGCAGGTCAGGGCCTTGGAACACTGAAGCTTTCTTT. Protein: CASRSGPWNTEAFF.